This T cell receptor (beta chain) was identified in a study of blood T cell repertoires in COVID-19. About the study: Sites across the United States, Italy and Spain contributed samples from acute and convalescent COVID-19. From T cells, B-cell-depleted T cells, or PBMCs came the material, which was cDNA or gDNA.

Study processing details: Reference gene primer amplification in the assay estimated nucleated cell counts. Sequencing used immunoSEQ multiplex PCR; TCRdb keeps in-frame clones, though not all of them. V and J calls and clone size are those listed in that table; D and trimming were worked out from the DNA. The sample comprises around 280,000 clones, around 86% of which are singletons, and less than 2% rests with the top ten. Participant-given clinical history determined each cohort assignment. The germline V gene encodes CDR1 GTSNPN and CDR2 SVGIG (reference sequence). V lost 4 bases, J lost 7 bases, and 5 bases stayed unmatched. This CDR3 contains 13 residues.

Sequences were obtained from PBMCs or T cells enriched from blood (not recorded which). The TCR comes from a woman between 35 and 50 years old who had recovered from COVID-19. The chain joins TRBV30 to TRBJ1-4, with 8 bases lining up with TRBD1. CDR3 DNA sequence: TGTGCCTGGACAGGGGGCGATGCTGAAAAACTGTTTTTT. This encodes CAWTGGDAEKLFF.